The rows below give T cell receptor beta chains drawn from one sample of a study of regulatory T cells in long-lasting Graves disease. In TCRdb, the multiplex PCR reads were re-called with MiXCR into one record per CDR3 protein. The sample yields about 440,000 distinct CDR3 sequences, about 17% seen once. Separately, the same data were catalogued under a study of T cells in Graves' hyperthyroidism and ophthalmopathy.

The input for sequencing was peripheral blood mononuclear cells (PBMCs), taken at new diagnosis, from a patient treated with antithyroid drugs. Receptor source: a woman between 25 and 40 years old with Graves disease. Both conserved end residues are part of each CDR3.

v_call cdr3_aa
TRBV7-3 CASSLNPSGQSTGELFF
TRBV5-1 CASSWGQGAYEQYF
TRBV11-2 CASSGPFRFF
TRBV20-1 CSARESWYEQYF
TRBV27 CASSFGTGELFF
TRBV12-5 CASGRGTGSRDEQFF
TRBV5-1 CASSLAETGTGELFF
TRBV11-1 CASSLEGLASYNEQFF
TRBV27 CASSPRTSGQRRDTQYF
TRBV2 CASSEEGVGTNEKLFF
TRBV28 CASRPNPAIYYGYTF
TRBV9 CASSVVGYTDTQYF
TRBV20-1 CSAPGLAGVWEQFF
TRBV12-3/TRBV12-4 CASSLDRDSQETQYF
TRBV6-2/TRBV6-3 CASSYTDWRPETQYF
TRBV9 CASSVEGQASGNTIYF
TRBV5-1 CASSLAEGFRTGELFF
TRBV4-3 CASSQDQAGAQYF
TRBV18 CASQLGVNYGYTF
TRBV4-1 CASSQELSGRAGNEQFF
TRBV24-1 CATSELLAGDETQYF
TRBV29-1 CSVDQANTEAFF
TRBV9 CASSTGTGTGNSPLHF
TRBV3-1 CASSQALAGGSYEQYF
TRBV7-9 CASSSLDRDYEQYF
TRBV5-1 CASSPWTSGRDTDTQYF
TRBV10-3 CAIKGGQGKETQYF
TRBV25-1 CASSESPGQGHTEAFF
TRBV3-1 CASSRAGREQYF
TRBV12-3/TRBV12-4 CASAYSGELFF
TRBV4-1 CAGSQDMGLVNNEQFF
TRBV5-1 CASSFQWGVTYNEQFF
TRBV29-1 CSVVGRILYNEQFF
TRBV27 CASYDSNTEAFF
TRBV20-1 CSATDSLVAFF
TRBV28 CASSSPGQGYGYTF
TRBV24-1 CATKTGNEQFF
TRBV30 CAWSRGRVREQYF
TRBV7-9 CASSSDQSTDTQYF
TRBV7-6 CASSLVTLRASGNTIYF
TRBV7-9 CASSSLGQGVREQYF
TRBV6-2/TRBV6-3 CASTPAVSSTDTQYF
TRBV30 CAWSVDGSPRNIQYF
TRBV4-1 CASSQGGGGETQYF
TRBV29-1 CSARPAATPYEQYF
TRBV2 CASSVSGTSYNEQFF
TRBV19 CASSMTSALLETQYF
TRBV30 CAWSVRRTDTQYF